This TCR beta chain stems from a study of Ad26.COV2.S vaccination and SARS-CoV-2 variants. Study summary: Recipients of Ad26.COV2.S got it intramuscularly, once or twice 56 days apart.

In the case of this clone: Its specificity is unknown.

Clones were sequenced by immunoSEQ multiplex PCR, and TCRdb holds only the in-frame ones, with some missing. The sample has about 680,000 clones; 89% are singletons. Treatment reported: some 19 received Ad26.COV2.S at low or high dose, single or two shots; about 5 received placebo; per-sample allocation not given. Samples were taken on day 63 after the first vaccine or placebo injection. The CDR3 is 16 residues long. Germline values: CDR1 LNHDA, CDR2 SQIVND (reference sequence). V shed 5 bases, J shed 6 bases, and the junction held 11 bases outside the gene matches. General study findings and limits: The breadth of spike-specific CD8+ and CD4+ T cell responses after vaccination was reportedly substantial. Vaccine recipients showed a spike-specific TCR breadth that was higher than in placebo recipients.

Sequencing was performed on peripheral blood, taken in a trial of Ad26.COV2.S vaccine versus placebo. The sequence was obtained from a person aged 18-60 years who received the Ad26.COV2.S COVID-19 vaccine or a placebo. The chain combines TRBV19 with TRBJ2-2; 8 bases map to TRBD2. CDR3 sequence reads: CASSVPGLGGSGELFF. The DNA of the CDR3 is TGTGCCAGTAGTGTACCGGGACTAGGGGGATCCGGGGAGCTGTTTTTT.